A selection of T cell receptor beta chains follows, all from one sample in a study of shared clonotypes between healthy human individuals. Libraries were prepared by immunoSEQ multiplex PCR; TCRdb keeps only in-frame clonotypes and omits some of them. The sample has 2,500,000 or so clones; 80% to 95% are singletons. Input material: naive CD4+ T cells from PBMCs. These TCRs come from a man younger than 30 in good health. Some clones in this sample may be carry-over from other donors' samples. The CDR3 runs from the conserved cysteine through the conserved F or W. D genes are given only for firm matches.

TRBV11-2,TRBJ1-2,-,CASSLLSLVYGYTF,TGTGCCAGCAGCTTGTTATCGTTAGTCTATGGCTACACCTTC
TRBV6-5,TRBJ1-1,-,CASSYRGGPPEAFF,TGTGCCAGCAGTTACAGGGGAGGGCCACCTGAAGCTTTCTTT
TRBV5-1,TRBJ1-2,-,CASSFGTNYGYTF,TGCGCCAGCAGCTTTGGGACTAACTATGGCTACACCTTC
TRBV19,TRBJ2-5,-,CASSSPRSAGRLETQYF,TGTGCCAGCAGTAGCCCCCGCAGTGCGGGGAGGCTGGAGACCCAGTACTTC
TRBV9,TRBJ2-7,-,CASRVAPLGSSYEQYF,TGTGCCAGCAGAGTAGCACCCCTAGGGAGCTCCTACGAGCAGTACTTC
TRBV28,TRBJ2-7,TRBD2,CASSLSTPSGRPYEQYF,TGTGCCAGCAGTTTATCCACCCCTAGCGGGAGGCCCTACGAGCAGTACTTC
TRBV6-1,TRBJ2-5,TRBD1,CASSEAGTGLETQYF,TGTGCCAGCAGTGAAGCAGGGACAGGGTTGGAGACCCAGTACTTC
TRBV11-1,TRBJ2-1,TRBD1,CASSSDRGDEQFF,TGTGCCAGCAGCTCCGACAGGGGTGATGAGCAGTTCTTC
TRBV27,TRBJ2-4,TRBD1,CASGGTGTGNIQYF,TGTGCCAGCGGAGGGACAGGGACCGGAAACATTCAGTACTTC
TRBV7-9,TRBJ1-5,-,CASSFGQGGTHQPQHF,TGTGCCAGCAGCTTCGGGCAGGGCGGCACTCATCAGCCCCAGCATTTT
TRBV28,TRBJ2-2,-,CASSRLALNTGELFF,TGTGCCAGCAGTCGCCTAGCGCTAAACACCGGGGAGCTGTTTTTT
TRBV7-9,TRBJ2-5,-,CASSLWSGWGETQYF,TGTGCCAGCAGCTTATGGTCCGGGTGGGGAGAGACCCAGTACTTC
TRBV7-8,TRBJ2-7,TRBD2,CASSPRLAGGHEQYF,TGTGCCAGCAGCCCCCGACTAGCCGGAGGCCACGAGCAGTACTTC
TRBV30,TRBJ1-4,-,CAWNPGAGTNEKLFF,TGTGCCTGGAATCCGGGGGCGGGAACTAATGAAAAACTGTTTTTT